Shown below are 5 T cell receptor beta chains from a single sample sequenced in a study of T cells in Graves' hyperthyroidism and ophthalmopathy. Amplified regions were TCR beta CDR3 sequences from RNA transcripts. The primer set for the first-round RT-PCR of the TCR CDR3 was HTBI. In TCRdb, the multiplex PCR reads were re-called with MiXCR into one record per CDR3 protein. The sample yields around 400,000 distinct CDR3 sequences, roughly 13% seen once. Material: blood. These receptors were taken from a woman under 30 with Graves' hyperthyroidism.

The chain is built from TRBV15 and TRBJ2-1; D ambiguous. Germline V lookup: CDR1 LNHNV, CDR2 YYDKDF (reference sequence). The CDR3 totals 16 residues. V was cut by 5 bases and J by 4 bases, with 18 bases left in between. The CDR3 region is CATSFFTTKLYNEQFF. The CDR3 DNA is TGTGCCACCAGCTTTTTTACTACCAAACTTTACAATGAGCAGTTCTTC.

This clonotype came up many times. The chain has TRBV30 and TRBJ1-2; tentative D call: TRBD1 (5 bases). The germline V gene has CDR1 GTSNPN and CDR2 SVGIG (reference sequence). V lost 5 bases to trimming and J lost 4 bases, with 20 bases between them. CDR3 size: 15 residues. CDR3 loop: CAWQGSAGPVYGYTF. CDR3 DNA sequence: TGTGCCTGGCAAGGTTCGGCGGGGCCGGTCTATGGCTACACCTTC.

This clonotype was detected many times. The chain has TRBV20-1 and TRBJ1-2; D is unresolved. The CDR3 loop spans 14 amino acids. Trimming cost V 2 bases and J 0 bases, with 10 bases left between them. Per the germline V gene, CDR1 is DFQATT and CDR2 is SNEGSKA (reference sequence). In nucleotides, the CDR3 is TGCAGTGCTAGAACGCGGGGATCTAACTATGGCTACACCTTC. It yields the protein CSARTRGSNYGYTF.

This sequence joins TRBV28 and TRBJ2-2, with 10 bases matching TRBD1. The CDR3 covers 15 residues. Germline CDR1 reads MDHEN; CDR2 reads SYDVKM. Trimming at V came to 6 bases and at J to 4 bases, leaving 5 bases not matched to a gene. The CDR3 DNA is TGTGCCAGCAGCCTGTGGGACAGGGGCACCGGGGAGCTGTTTTTT. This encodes CASSLWDRGTGELFF.

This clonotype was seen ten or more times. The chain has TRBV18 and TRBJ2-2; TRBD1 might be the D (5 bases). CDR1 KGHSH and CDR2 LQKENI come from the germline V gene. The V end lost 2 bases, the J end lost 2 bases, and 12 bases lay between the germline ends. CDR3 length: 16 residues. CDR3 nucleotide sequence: TGTGCCAGCTCACCATCGCCAGGGTCCAACACCGGGGAGCTGTTTTTT. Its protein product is CASSPSPGSNTGELFF.